This T cell receptor beta chain was profiled in a study of early T cells in non-severe SARS-CoV-2 infection. Study-level information: Sequencing targeted bulk RNA from unsorted whole blood, leaving chains unpaired. The study, taken as a whole, reports: VDJdb matching favored anti-spike CD8 responses, missing private and CD4 specificities.

cDNA molecules, individually, were tagged with unique molecular identifiers. TCRdb processed the 5' RACE reads anew with MiXCR; each CDR3 protein has one entry. The sample includes about 50,000 distinct CDR3 sequences, around a tenth of them seen just once. This clonotype has only a few counts. Its specificity is unknown. Germline V lookup: CDR1 KGHSH, CDR2 LQKENI. The CDR3 has 14 amino acids. Trimming cost V 1 base and J 7 bases, with 8 bases left between them. This receptor was obtained from an adult who was a healthcare worker with PCR-confirmed SARS-CoV-2 infection or an uninfected control (not recorded which). Sequences were obtained from whole blood. The V gene is TRBV18, the J gene TRBJ1-6; D uncertain. The CDR3 nucleotides are TGTGCCAGCTCACCACTGGATTCCAATTCACCCCTCCACTTT. Encoded protein: CASSPLDSNSPLHF.